The clone carrying this T cell receptor beta chain was counted at least ten times. Its antigen remains unidentified. For TCR beta, libraries came from quantitative 5'-RACE with molecular barcodes. TCRdb re-derived calls from the 5' RACE reads in MiXCR, one entry per CDR3 protein. The sample carries fewer than 150,000 distinct CDR3 sequences, around 6.6% recorded once. This entry comes from a study of CD8 T cells in ankylosing spondylitis. The study, taken as a whole, reports: What seemed typical of ankylosing spondylitis blood was a TCR beta motif built from 8 or 9 highly homologous variants. In ankylosing spondylitis patients, matched synovial fluid reportedly showed significant enrichment of disease-linked clones. Reports of some motif variants in reactive arthritis synovial fluid and blood predate this one.

Germline V gives CDR1 MDHEN, CDR2 SYDVKM. Trimming removed 4 bases from V and 5 bases from J, with 9 bases in between. This CDR3 spans 12 amino acids. The receptor's source is a female donor with ankylosing spondylitis or in good health (not recorded which). What was sequenced was blood, either unsorted or a sorted T cell fraction (not recorded which). The chain is built from TRBV28 and TRBJ2-7, with TRBD1 as a possible D gene (6 bases). CDR3 sequence reads: CASSSSGDEQYF. The DNA for the CDR3 is TGTGCCAGCAGTTCATCAGGGGACGAGCAGTACTTC.